The 18 T cell receptor beta chains in this list originate from one sample, sequenced in a study of blood T cell repertoires in COVID-19. Libraries were prepared by immunoSEQ multiplex PCR; TCRdb keeps only in-frame clonotypes and omits some of them. The sample records 13,000 or so clones, roughly nine tenths being singletons. The sample consisted of peripheral blood. Source of these receptors: a man between 65 and 85 years old with active COVID-19.

This clone showed up just a few times. The V call is TRBV6-5, the J call TRBJ1-5; D gene unclear. Germline CDR1 reads MNHEY; CDR2 reads SVGAGI. This CDR3 is 13 amino acids long. The V end lost 7 bases, the J end lost 3 bases, and 10 bases lay between the germline ends. The CDR3: CASTEHLNQPQHF. The CDR3 nucleotides are TGTGCCAGCACCGAACACCTCAATCAGCCCCAGCATTTT.

V usage is TRBV23-1 and J usage is TRBJ2-4; 9 nucleotides align to TRBD1. TRBV23-1 is identified as an open reading frame with a role that is uncertain. This CDR3 contains 15 residues. V shed 11 bases and J 0 bases; nucleotides not matched to a gene: 8. CDR3 region: CAATDRGLAKNIQYF. The CDR3 coding sequence is TGCGCCGCGACGGACAGGGGTTTAGCCAAAAACATTCAGTACTTC.

V gene TRBV29-1 combines with J gene TRBJ1-1; TRBD1 might be the D (6 bases). Trimming took 6 bases from V and 4 from J, leaving 15 bases between them. Germline V gives CDR1 SQVTM, CDR2 ANQGSEA. CDR3 length: 13 residues. The CDR3 region has the DNA TGCAGCGTCGGACAGATTTTTAGCACTGAAGCTTTCTTT. Protein sequence: CSVGQIFSTEAFF.

J is TRBJ1-2 and V is TRBV6-2 or TRBV6-3; no clear D. The CDR3 runs to 10 residues. V was pared by 3 bases and J by 11 bases, with 7 bases between. The germline CDR1 and CDR2 sequences are MNHEY and SVGEGT. CDR3 protein: CASSYPGYTF. In DNA form, the CDR3 reads TGTGCCAGCAGTTATCCGGGTTACACCTTC.

The chain is built from TRBV4-2 and TRBJ1-2, with TRBD1 matching over 10 bases. V lost 1 base, J lost 6 bases, and 5 bases stayed unmatched. This CDR3 is built from 15 residues. Germline loops: CDR1 LGHNA, CDR2 YNFKEQ. Here the CDR3 DNA reads TGTGCCAGCAGCCAAGTGGGGACAGGGGAACATGGCTACACCTTC. Protein sequence: CASSQVGTGEHGYTF.

V usage is TRBV5-1 and J usage is TRBJ2-1; 8 bases agree with TRBD2. Germline assignment: CDR1 SGHRS and CDR2 YFSETQ. Trimming cost V 1 base and J 4 bases; bases outside gene matches: 4. This CDR3 has 15 amino acids. This chain's CDR3 is CASSLLSGKYNEQFF. CDR3 DNA sequence: TGCGCCAGCAGCTTGCTTAGCGGGAAGTACAATGAGCAGTTCTTC.

This sequence joins TRBV5-5 and TRBJ1-5; a possible D gene is TRBD1 (5 bases). Germline V gene data show CDR1 as SGHKS and CDR2 as YYEKEE (reference sequence). The CDR3 length is 15 residues. The V and J ends lost 0 bases and 0 bases respectively, with 7 bases between them. The CDR3 DNA reads TGTGCCAGCAGCTTGGCGGGGGATAGCAATCAGCCCCAGCATTTT. Translating gives CASSLAGDSNQPQHF. The whole variable domain, filled in from reference TRBV5-5 and TRBJ1-5, reads DAGVTQSPTHLIKTRGQQVTLRCSPISGHKSVSWYQQVLGQGPQFIFQYYEKEERGRGNFPDRFSARQFPNYSSELNVNALLLGDSALYLCASSLAGDSNQPQHFGDGTRLSIL.

CDR3 nucleotide sequence: TGTGCCAGCAGTATGGGACAGGGGGCTGGCTACACCTTC. Encoded protein: CASSMGQGAGYTF. The J gene is TRBJ1-2, the V gene TRBV6-4, with TRBD1 matching 12 bases. This CDR3 is 13 amino acids long. J gave up 7 bases and V 5 bases, and 2 bases lay outside the gene matches. Germline CDR1 reads MRHNA; CDR2 reads SNTAGT.

The J gene is TRBJ2-7, the V gene TRBV5-4, with D tentatively TRBD1 (6 bases). There are 15 residues in the CDR3. The V gene lost 0 bases and the J gene lost 2 bases, with 12 bases spanning the gap. Germline V lookup: CDR1 SGHNT, CDR2 YYREEE (reference sequence). Here the CDR3 reads CASSLGGQWAYEQYF. CDR3 nucleotides: TGTGCCAGCAGCTTGGGTGGACAGTGGGCCTACGAGCAGTACTTC.

This clone occurred a few times. This chain uses TRBV6-5 with TRBJ2-7; 9 positions match TRBD1. CDR1 is MNHEY and CDR2 is SVGAGI in the germline V gene. The CDR3 sequence is 14 residues long. The J segment lost 13 bases and the V segment lost 0 bases, leaving 10 bases of the junction unmatched. This CDR3 is CASSYSGQGRSQYF. In DNA form, the CDR3 reads TGTGCCAGCAGTTACTCAGGACAGGGGAGGAGTCAATACTTC.

The chain has TRBV5-4 and TRBJ1-3, with TRBD1 matching over 8 bases. With V trimmed by 3 bases and J by 3 bases, 5 bases remained unmatched. Germline V gene sequence: CDR1 SGHNT, CDR2 YYREEE (reference sequence). The CDR3 contains 15 residues. The CDR3 coding sequence is TGTGCCAGCAGCTCGGACAGGGTCAGTGGAAACACCATATATTTT. Translated: CASSSDRVSGNTIYF.

This clone was recorded once. The chain uses TRBV10-3 and TRBJ2-7, with TRBD2 as a possible D gene (5 bases). The germline gives CDR1 ENHRY, CDR2 SYGVKD. This CDR3 has 14 amino acids. Trimming removed 6 bases at V and 5 bases at J, with 17 bases between. The CDR3 bases are TGTGCCATCAGCTCCCGCGAGGGCCGGCACGAGCAGTACTTC. Amino acids: CAISSREGRHEQYF.

This chain connects TRBV25-1 to TRBJ2-1; 10 bases align to TRBD2. Losses at the gene ends were 7 bases for V and 7 bases for J; bases not matched to a gene: 4. The CDR3 loop spans 13 amino acids. Looked up from germline, CDR1 is MGHDK and CDR2 is SYGVNS. Here the CDR3 DNA reads TGTGCCAGCACTAGCGGGGGACGGAATGAGCAGTTCTTC. This sequence encodes CASTSGGRNEQFF.

V usage is TRBV7-9 and J usage is TRBJ1-1; D gene ambiguous. CDR3 length: 11 residues. V was pared by 5 bases and J by 5 bases, with 6 bases between. Germline V CDR1 and CDR2: SEHNR, FQNEAQ (reference sequence). CDR3 bases: TGTGCCAGCAGCCTCGGGACTGAAGCTTTCTTT. Translating it yields CASSLGTEAFF.

The CDR3 protein is CASNIAGGPVTDTQYF. CDR3 nucleotides: TGTGCCAGCAACATAGCGGGAGGGCCCGTCACAGATACGCAGTATTTT. The V gene is TRBV7-9, the J gene TRBJ2-3; the match to TRBD2 covers 11 bases. This CDR3 region has 16 residues. The V gene end was trimmed by 7 bases and the J gene end by 2 bases; junction bases not matched to a gene: 8. Germline V gives CDR1 SEHNR, CDR2 FQNEAQ (reference sequence).

The V and J genes are TRBV3-1 (or the pseudogene TRBV3-2) and TRBJ1-2, with TRBD1 matching 9 bases. Germline V CDR1 and CDR2: LGHDT, YNNKEL (reference sequence). V dropped 4 bases and J dropped 7; count of bases not matched to a gene: 10. The CDR3 spans 15 residues. The CDR3 region is CASSPTGQGRSGYTF. CDR3 nucleotide sequence: TGTGCCAGCAGCCCGACGGGACAGGGTAGATCTGGCTACACCTTC.

V is TRBV5-1 and J is TRBJ2-4; D remains unclear. V lost 0 bases and J lost 9, with 10 bases in between. CDR3 size: 13 residues. Germline CDR1 and CDR2: SGHRS and YFSETQ. The CDR3 region is CASSLASDGIQYF. The DNA for the CDR3 is TGCGCCAGCAGCTTGGCGAGCGACGGCATTCAGTACTTC.

This CDR3 is CASSSRLDRGRKMNQPQHF. The CDR3 nucleotides read TGTGCCAGCAGCTCGCGTCTGGACAGGGGGCGAAAGATGAATCAGCCCCAGCATTTT. The chain combines TRBV5-6 with TRBJ1-5, with 11 bases aligning to TRBD1. The germline V gene has CDR1 SGHDT and CDR2 YYEEEE. V trimming: 3 bases; J trimming: 4 bases; junction bases outside the gene matches: 15. The CDR3 spans 19 residues.